This T cell receptor (beta chain) was sequenced in a study of shared clonotypes between healthy human individuals (dated by TCRdb to between 2020 and 2021). Background for the entire study: A couple of women and a few men aged 18 to 49 years were included in the cohort. For each donor, CD4 naive and CD4 memory were each run on three plates, CD8 naive on two plates, and CD8 memory on one plate. Blood TCR repertoires of a handful of healthy adults were deeply sequenced to estimate repertoire size and the extent of clonotype sharing between individuals. To increase sequencing depth and limit assay-specific biases, different laboratories used diverse techniques to prepare libraries and sequence TCR repertoires. Between about 0.9 and 9 billion PBMCs per donor were obtained by leukapheresis.

CD8 naive samples were CD45RO-negative cells positively selected for CCR7, giving a CD45RA+CCR7+ population that excluded TemRA cells. Healthy HIV-negative adults with no recently reported acute infections or vaccinations were included as donors. All donors were Caucasian adults living in Nashville, Tennessee, USA. Blood was obtained by leukapheresis, after which PBMCs were separated by Ficoll-Histopaque density gradient centrifugation and cryopreserved in liquid nitrogen vapor phase. Analytical flow cytometry was used to check the purity and quantity of each magnetically sorted T cell population. Genomic DNA was isolated from each sorted fraction and quantified by UV absorbance on a Nanodrop 2000c. Looking up the germline V gene yields CDR1 MGHRA and CDR2 YSYEKL. Trimming removed 1 base from V and 6 bases from J; the gene matches leave 7 bases unexplained. Inclusive of the bounding cysteine and phenylalanine, the CDR3 is 16 residues long. Only CDR3 DNA remains: 48 bases, in frame from the first base.

Results and caveats for the whole study, not just this receptor: Estimated clonotype richness was generally larger for naive than for memory subsets. Based on pairwise subsampling, the degree of clonotype sharing among donors was expected to be affected by sequencing depth. Compared with non-shared clonotypes, the clonotypes found in all four sorted-subset donors had higher generation probabilities. Sharing across several donors was observed for approximately 5% of naive CD4, over 3% of naive CD8, about 2.5% of memory CD4, and roughly 0.43% of memory CD8 clonotypes. Sampling was restricted to blood, and TCR repertoires in tissue are likely to differ from TCR repertoires in blood. Because the study included a small number of donors, the genetic and exposure-history diversity represented was limited. Even with the large sequencing depth, rarefaction of the sorted-subset datasets indicated that sequencing was incomplete.

About this clone: The antigen it binds to is not known. Base qualities are not provided; no much larger clone lies one nucleotide away.

Using the deep immunoSEQ assay, TCR CDR3 regions were amplified from genomic DNA by multiplex PCR. Extracted genomic DNA from each cell subset was spread evenly across all wells of several immunoSEQ 96-well plates, with each plate serving as a replicate. For sorted subsets, around 200 ng genomic DNA, equal to approximately 30,000 T cell genomes, was loaded into each replicate PCR. Purified libraries were measured with a Qubit 3.0 fluorometer, size-checked on a Bioanalyzer 2100, and measured again with the KAPA Library Quantification kit. A separate single-read 150-cycle Illumina NextSeq 550 flow cell was used to sequence each immunoSEQ 96-well plate. The paper's data handling went like this. Because the immunoSEQ output included only junctional sequences and no quality scores, the filtering could not be the same as the filtering used for full-length reads. To assign V/J genes and CDR3, sequences were annotated using PyIR, a Python wrapper for IgBLAST v1.9, with IMGT germline references. Reads were filtered out if the reads had weak V/J assignments (E-value above 1e-6), no CDR3, stop codons, out-of-frame junctions, or ambiguous translated residues. V3J clonotypes were defined as sequences sharing an identical inferred V gene, J gene, and CDR3 amino acid sequence. To compute the percentage overlap between repertoires, the number of shared unique clonotypes was divided by the size of the smaller repertoire. Three approaches were used to assess repertoire richness: RTK rarefaction, the Chao1 estimator, and Recon v2.1 estimates of unobserved clonotypes. Generation probabilities for all TCRbeta clonotypes obtained by the gDNA method from a handful of donors were computed using OLGA. TCRdb re-hosts the immuneACCESS table, in-frame sequences only. Its copies lack some clones; in the studies checked, an unresolved V gene accounts for under half of them, and the cause for the rest is not known. The V and J calls and the clone size are those of that table, but D and trimming were determined from the DNA. The sample profile shows 2 million or so clones; about 95% of them were found once. The ten most abundant clones make up around 1.1% of the sample.

The rearranged chain carries TRBV4-1 and TRBJ2-1; TRBD1 fits 9 bases in the junction. The clonotype was recovered from a man younger than 35 in good health. The sample was naive CD8+ T cells sorted from blood. This specimen's cell subset or site label, per the study, means: CD45RA+CCR7+. The sequenced DNA: TGCGCCAGCAGCCAAGGGACGGGACAGGGAATCAATGAGCAGTTCTTC. This encodes CASSQGTGQGINEQFF.